These 27 T cell receptor beta chains share one sample of origin, sequenced in a study of blood T cell repertoires in COVID-19. Measured with immunoSEQ multiplex PCR; TCRdb has only the in-frame clones, and not every one. Of approximately 130,000 clones in the sample, approximately 80% were seen once. The sample was peripheral blood. These receptors were collected from a man older than 75 with acute or convalescent COVID-19.

This clone was detected only a few times. This sequence joins TRBV28 and TRBJ2-3; 10 nucleotides agree with TRBD1. This CDR3 is 16 amino acids long. The V gene's germline CDR1 is MDHEN and CDR2 SYDVKM. V gave up 4 bases and J gave up 2 bases; unmatched junction bases: 6. CDR3 region: CASSWAGTGATDTQYF. As DNA, the CDR3 is TGTGCCAGCAGTTGGGCGGGGACAGGGGCCACAGATACGCAGTATTTT. Filled out from reference TRBV28 and TRBJ2-3, the complete variable domain reads DVKVTQSSRYLVKRTGEKVFLECVQDMDHENMFWYRQDPGLGLRLIYFSYDVKMKEKGDIPEGYSVSREKKERFSLILESASTNQTSMYLCASSWAGTGATDTQYFGPGTRLTVL.

This clone was counted at least ten times. The chain is built from TRBV4-2 and TRBJ2-5, with TRBD1 matching 9 bases. Germline V gives CDR1 LGHNA, CDR2 YNFKEQ. The V and J ends lost 4 bases and 3 bases, in that order; junction bases with no gene match: 9. The CDR3 is 16 residues long. CDR3 nucleotide sequence: TGTGCCAGCAGCCTAAAGCCGGGACAGGGTGAAGAGACCCAGTACTTC. Its protein product is CASSLKPGQGEETQYF.

V is TRBV9 and J is TRBJ2-5, with D possibly TRBD1 on 5 matching bases. Between the trimmed V and J ends, which lost 4 bases and 4 bases, there was a span of 17 bases. There are 15 residues in the CDR3. The germline gives CDR1 SGDLS, CDR2 YYNGEE. The CDR3 sequence is CASSPSGSGLETQYF. CDR3 coding DNA: TGTGCCAGCAGCCCCAGTGGGTCAGGGTTAGAGACCCAGTACTTC.

The chain uses TRBV5-1 and TRBJ1-2; 9 bases fit TRBD1. Germline CDR1 is SGHRS and CDR2 is YFSETQ. The CDR3 length is 14 residues. V lost 4 bases to trimming and J lost 1 base; unmatched junction nucleotides: 2. The CDR3 protein is CASSPGQGNYGYTF. The CDR3 DNA reads as TGCGCCAGCAGCCCGGGACAGGGTAACTATGGCTACACCTTC.

The V call is TRBV7-7, the J call TRBJ2-5, with 11 bases identical to TRBD2. The CDR3 is 16 amino acids. Trimming removed 5 bases from V and 5 bases from J; junction bases left unmatched: 10. Germline V gives CDR1 SSHAT, CDR2 FNYEAQ (reference sequence). CDR3 nucleotides: TGTGCCAGCAGCCGAAATATAGCGGGGGGGCCGGAGACCCAGTACTTC. Protein sequence: CASSRNIAGGPETQYF.

This clone was recorded only once. This sequence joins TRBV19 and TRBJ1-3; D gene uncertain. Per the germline V gene, CDR1 is LNHDA and CDR2 is SQIVND (reference sequence). This CDR3 has 14 amino acids. With 7 bases removed from V and 3 bases from J, the gap between germline ends came to 13 bases. In DNA form, the CDR3 reads TGTGCCAGTAAAGACTCCACGGTTGGAAACACCATATATTTT. It yields the protein CASKDSTVGNTIYF.

The chain links TRBV18 to TRBJ2-5; 9 positions match TRBD1. Germline V gene lookup returns CDR1 KGHSH and CDR2 LQKENI. Unmatched junction bases numbered 8, after V lost 5 bases and J lost 4 bases. This CDR3 is built from 15 residues. In DNA form, the CDR3 reads TGTGCCAGCTCATCGTTACAGGGGGCAGGAGAGACCCAGTACTTC. This codes for CASSSLQGAGETQYF.

This clone was seen a handful of times. This chain uses TRBV3-1 (or the pseudogene TRBV3-2) with TRBJ2-1; weak D call: TRBD2 (6 bases). Trimming took 1 base from V and 8 from J, leaving 12 bases between them. The CDR3 is 14 amino acids. The V gene's germline CDR1 is LGHDT and CDR2 YNNKEL (reference sequence). The CDR3, as DNA: TGTGCCAGCAGCCAAGTTACGACTAGTGATGAGCAGTTCTTC. Amino acids: CASSQVTTSDEQFF.

The rearrangement links TRBV19 to TRBJ1-3; D ambiguous. The V end was cut by 3 bases, the J end by 3 bases, with 9 bases between. Germline V lookup: CDR1 LNHDA, CDR2 SQIVND (reference sequence). There are 14 residues in the CDR3. The CDR3 is CASSIVGSGNTIYF. CDR3 coding DNA: TGTGCCAGTAGTATTGTAGGGAGTGGAAACACCATATATTTT.

This clone was found a few times. The chain employs TRBV6-5 and TRBJ2-2; no firm D call. The germline V and J ends were trimmed by 2 bases and 4 bases, with 14 bases remaining between them. Germline CDR1 MNHEY, CDR2 SVGAGI. The CDR3 is 16 amino acids. The CDR3 reads CASSYGVVSFTGELFF. The CDR3 nucleotides read TGTGCCAGCAGTTACGGAGTGGTCAGCTTCACCGGGGAGCTGTTTTTT.

The CDR3 sequence: CASSPRTSGGLPYVFEQYF. The CDR3 region has the DNA TGTGCCAGCAGCCCAAGGACTAGCGGGGGGCTCCCCTATGTCTTCGAGCAGTACTTC. The chain links TRBV28 to TRBJ2-7; the match to TRBD2 covers 14 bases. The CDR3 has 19 amino acids. Unmatched junction bases numbered 19, after V lost 6 bases and J lost 6 bases. Germline V gives CDR1 MDHEN, CDR2 SYDVKM.

The chain uses TRBV19 and TRBJ1-1; tentatively, D is TRBD1 (6 bases). The V gene's germline CDR1 is LNHDA and CDR2 SQIVND (reference sequence). This CDR3 comprises 15 residues. The V gene lost 4 bases and the J gene lost 1 base, with 13 bases spanning the gap. The CDR3 sequence is CASSTQDRSNTEAFF. CDR3 in DNA: TGTGCCAGTAGTACCCAGGACAGATCGAACACTGAAGCTTTCTTT.

This clone was picked up one time. The V call is TRBV29-1, the J call TRBJ1-1, with D uncertain. The CDR3 has 8 amino acids. Germline CDR1 is SQVTM and CDR2 is ANQGSEA. Deletions cut 5 bases from V and 11 bases from J, with 6 bases between. The CDR3 is CSVTGAFF. Here the CDR3 DNA reads TGCAGCGTTACCGGGGCTTTCTTT.

This clone was recorded once. The CDR3, as DNA: TGTGCCAGCAGCTATGCGGCTGGGGCCAACGTCCTGACTTTC. It specifies CASSYAAGANVLTF. The chain employs TRBV7-9 and TRBJ2-6; D is unclear. Germline V lookup: CDR1 SEHNR, CDR2 FQNEAQ (reference sequence). Trimming pared 4 bases from V and 2 bases from J, leaving 6 bases between. The CDR3 loop spans 14 amino acids. Using reference TRBV7-9 and TRBJ2-6 for the parts outside the CDR3, the full variable domain is DTGVSQNPRHKITKRGQNVTFRCDPISEHNRLYWYRQTLGQGPEFLTYFQNEAQLEKSRLLSDRFSAERPKGSFSTLEIQRTEQGDSAMYLCASSYAAGANVLTFGAGSRLTVL.

This clone was seen more than once but under ten times. The CDR3 sequence is CASSASGQGGEKLFF. CDR3 coding DNA: TGTGCCAGCAGCGCCAGCGGACAGGGTGGTGAAAAACTGTTTTTT. This chain joins TRBV7-9 and TRBJ1-4; 8 positions agree with TRBD1. This CDR3 is built from 15 residues. The junction had 9 bases not matched to a gene; V was cut back by 5 bases and J by 7 bases. Germline V CDR1 and CDR2: SEHNR, FQNEAQ (reference sequence).

This chain links TRBV4-1 with TRBJ1-2, with 7 bases that match TRBD1. CDR3 length equals 16 residues. The germline V gene has CDR1 MGHRA and CDR2 YSYEKL. V lost 0 bases and J lost 3; bases outside the gene matches: 7. CDR3 DNA sequence: TGCGCCAGCAGCCAAGATCCTGGACAGGTCTACTATGGCTACACCTTC. As protein: CASSQDPGQVYYGYTF.

The genes are TRBV10-2 and TRBJ1-2; TRBD1 aligns across 9 bases. CDR1 and CDR2 from the germline V gene are WSHSY and SAAADI. The CDR3 is 15 amino acids. V gave up 2 bases and J gave up 4 bases; unmatched junction bases: 5. In DNA form, the CDR3 reads TGCGCCAGCAGTGAGACTGGACAGGGGCTCTATGGCTACACCTTC. This encodes CASSETGQGLYGYTF.

This rearrangement joins TRBV27 to TRBJ1-6; 11 bases align to TRBD1. With 7 bases clipped from V and 5 bases from J, the junction kept 4 bases outside the gene matches. The CDR3 contains 15 residues. The germline gives CDR1 MNHEY, CDR2 SMNVEV (reference sequence). CDR3 sequence reads: CASTKDRGHNSPLHF. CDR3 sequence (DNA): TGTGCCAGCACAAAGGACAGGGGGCATAATTCACCCCTCCACTTT.

J is TRBJ2-3 and V is TRBV15; TRBD1 agrees at 10 bases. Germline CDR1 reads LNHNV; CDR2 reads YYDKDF (reference sequence). The CDR3 consists of 17 residues. J lost 5 bases, V lost 2 bases, and 10 bases had no gene match. The CDR3 DNA reads TGTGCCACCAGCAGATTTGGACAGGGGGAAAAAAGAGATACGCAGTATTTT. Its translation: CATSRFGQGEKRDTQYF.

The chain has TRBV3-1 (or the pseudogene TRBV3-2) and TRBJ1-5; D ambiguous. The germline CDR1 and CDR2 sequences are LGHDT and YNNKEL (reference sequence). V lost 1 base, J lost 0 bases, and 4 bases lay in between. There are 14 residues in the CDR3. The CDR3 DNA reads TGTGCCAGCAGCCAAGGTTATAGCAATCAGCCCCAGCATTTT. This encodes CASSQGYSNQPQHF.

The table lists this clone with a few counts. J is TRBJ2-7 and V is TRBV5-6, with 8 bases lining up with TRBD1. Germline CDR1 and CDR2: SGHDT and YYEEEE. The V and J ends lost 2 bases and 6 bases, in that order; junction bases with no gene match: 7. This CDR3 has 14 residues. In DNA form, the CDR3 reads TGTGCCAGCAGCTTTGTAGGACAGGGAATCGAGCAGTACTTC. This encodes CASSFVGQGIEQYF.

A single count supports this clone. CDR3: CASSPHRQETQYF. The CDR3, as DNA: TGTGCCAGTAGTCCCCACCGGCAAGAGACCCAGTACTTC. This rearrangement joins TRBV19 to TRBJ2-5; D not certain. This CDR3 contains 13 residues. CDR1 is LNHDA and CDR2 is SQIVND in the germline V gene (reference sequence). V dropped 5 bases and J dropped 2 bases, with 9 bases sitting between them.

The rearrangement joins TRBV4-1 to TRBJ2-3, with a tentative D call TRBD2 (5 bases). The V end was cut by 1 base, the J end by 0 bases, with 14 bases between. The CDR3 has 17 amino acids. Germline CDR1 and CDR2: MGHRA and YSYEKL. The CDR3 region is CASSQGARTASTDTQYF. In nucleotides, the CDR3 is TGCGCCAGCAGCCAAGGTGCTCGGACTGCAAGCACAGATACGCAGTATTTT.

V usage is TRBV3-1 (or the pseudogene TRBV3-2) and J usage is TRBJ2-7; D is uncertain. With 4 bases removed from V and 0 bases from J, the gap between germline ends came to 4 bases. Germline-derived CDR1 and CDR2 are LGHDT and YNNKEL (reference sequence). The CDR3 extends over 12 amino acids. CDR3 coding DNA: TGTGCCAGCAGCCTGAGCTCCTACGAGCAGTACTTC. Its protein is CASSLSSYEQYF.

The chain is built from TRBV25-1 and TRBJ2-7, with 9 nucleotides matching TRBD2. V gave up 6 bases and J gave up 7 bases; unmatched junction bases: 16. The CDR3 loop spans 16 amino acids. Germline V gene sequence: CDR1 MGHDK, CDR2 SYGVNS. The CDR3 region is CASRGSEAGGGREQYF. CDR3 sequence (DNA): TGTGCCAGCAGGGGGAGTGAAGCGGGGGGCGGCCGAGAGCAGTACTTC.

On this clone itself: A much larger clone lies a single base off, so this may be a read error. V gene TRBV6-5 combines with J gene TRBJ2-2, with 8 bases fitting TRBD1. CDR1 and CDR2 (germline): MNHEY, SVGAGI. CDR3 length: 15 amino acids. V shed 7 bases and J 0 bases; nucleotides not matched to a gene: 4. The CDR3 spells CASNMGQANTGELFF. The CDR3 coding sequence is TGTGCCAGCAATATGGGACAGGCGAACACCGGGGAGCTGTTTTTT.

The rearrangement uses TRBV6-5 and TRBJ1-2; 7 nucleotides align to TRBD1. V was pared by 7 bases and J by 4 bases, with 9 bases of the junction left unmatched. In germline, CDR1 is MNHEY, CDR2 SVGAGI. The CDR3 sequence is 14 residues long. The DNA of the CDR3 is TGTGCCAGCACGTCCAGACAGGGCATCTATGGCTACACCTTC. Translating gives CASTSRQGIYGYTF.